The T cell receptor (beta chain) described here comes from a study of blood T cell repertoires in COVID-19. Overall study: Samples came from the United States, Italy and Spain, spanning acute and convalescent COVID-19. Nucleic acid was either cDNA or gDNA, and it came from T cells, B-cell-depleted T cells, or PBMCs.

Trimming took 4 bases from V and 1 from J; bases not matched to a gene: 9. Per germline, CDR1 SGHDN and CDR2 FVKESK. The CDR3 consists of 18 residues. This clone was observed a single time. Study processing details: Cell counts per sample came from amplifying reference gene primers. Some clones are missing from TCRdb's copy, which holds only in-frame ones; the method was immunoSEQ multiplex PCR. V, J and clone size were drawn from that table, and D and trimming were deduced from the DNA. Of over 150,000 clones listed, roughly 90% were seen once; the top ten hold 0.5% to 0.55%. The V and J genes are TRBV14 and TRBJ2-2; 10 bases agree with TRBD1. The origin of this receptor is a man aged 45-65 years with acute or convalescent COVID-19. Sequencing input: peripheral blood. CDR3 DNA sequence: TGTGCCAGCAGCCGACTCGGGACAGGGGCCCTGAACACCGGGGAGCTGTTTTTT. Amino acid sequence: CASSRLGTGALNTGELFF.